This TCR beta chain was sequenced for a study of T cell responses to AZD1222 COVID-19 vaccine. Study-wide points: Repertoire sampling occurred only after the peak T cell response. Nearly half of spike-specific TCRs reportedly go after variant regions that carry no mutations. Donors, mostly white British, included more females; clonal diversity was possibly underestimated.

This CDR3 contains 13 residues. Trimming stripped 5 bases from V and 7 bases from J, with 9 bases between. The V gene's germline CDR1 is KGHSH and CDR2 LQKENI. A remark on this clone: Its matching antigen is unknown.

Sequencing used immunoSEQ multiplex PCR; TCRdb keeps in-frame clones, though not all of them. The repertoire includes roughly 140,000 clones, about nine tenths of them detected once, and about 1.7% sits in the top ten. Sequenced material: peripheral blood, taken on day 0 of AZD1222 vaccination. The receptor's source is an adult in good health. This rearrangement joins TRBV18 to TRBJ1-6; D is undetermined. In DNA, the CDR3 is TGTGCCAGCTCAGCGGACTGGAATTCACCCCTCCACTTT. This gives the protein CASSADWNSPLHF. The variable domain in full, completed from reference TRBV18 and TRBJ1-6, reads NAGVMQNPRHLVRRRGQEARLRCSPMKGHSHVYWYRQLPEEGLKFMVYLQKENIIDESGMPKERFSAEFPKEGPSILRIQQVVRGDSAAYFCASSADWNSPLHFGNGTRLTVT.